The rows below give T cell receptor beta chains drawn from one sample of a study of blood T cell repertoires in COVID-19. This table comes from immunoSEQ multiplex PCR, and its TCRdb copy is limited to in-frame clones, with some not included. This sample has approximately 300,000 clones; around 85% occur once, and the top ten carry approximately 4%. The sample was PBMCs or T cells enriched from blood (not recorded which). The receptors were gathered from a woman in her thirties who had recovered from COVID-19. CDR3s include the opening cysteine and the closing phenylalanine or tryptophan. The D gene is left open where the match is weak. Only some rows state a clone size, as once, few, many or a class for expanded clones.

j_gene,d_gene,abundance,v_gene,CDR3nt,CDR3aa
TRBJ1-2,NA,NA,TRBV7-9,TGTGCCAGCAGCTTGGACGCGGGGCTCGACTATGGCTACACCTTC,CASSLDAGLDYGYTF
TRBJ1-4,NA,NA,TRBV7-9,TGTGCCAGCAGCTTAGCAGGGGGTAATGAAAAACTGTTTTTT,CASSLAGGNEKLFF
TRBJ1-3,NA,NA,TRBV4-2,TGTGCCAGCCAGGGTGAATTATTCTTGAACGACGGAAACACCATATATTTT,CASQGELFLNDGNTIYF
TRBJ1-1,NA,NA,TRBV9,TGTGCCAGCAGCGTAGCAGTGAATACTGAAGCTTTCTTT,CASSVAVNTEAFF
TRBJ1-4,NA,NA,TRBV4-1,TGCGCCAGCAGCCTCCGGGGTACAAATGAAAAACTGTTTTTT,CASSLRGTNEKLFF
TRBJ1-2,NA,once,TRBV28,TGTGCCAGCAGCCATGACAGGCCCCACACCTTC,CASSHDRPHTF
TRBJ1-4,NA,NA,TRBV7-8,TGTGCCAGCAGCTCCTGGCAGGGCGACGAAAAACTGTTTTTT,CASSSWQGDEKLFF
TRBJ1-4,TRBD1,NA,TRBV10-1,TGCGCCAGCAAGTTTAGACAGGGGCGGGATGAAAAACTGTTTTTT,CASKFRQGRDEKLFF
TRBJ1-6,NA,NA,TRBV28,TGTGCCAGCAGTTTTCCACCAGGGAGGGGTTCACCCCTCCACTTT,CASSFPPGRGSPLHF
TRBJ1-6,NA,many,TRBV28,TGTGCCACGTGCCGGGTTAATAATTCACCCCTCCACTTT,CATCRVNNSPLHF
TRBJ1-2,TRBD1,NA,TRBV5-6,TGTGCCAGCAGCTTGGGGACAGGGGCTTATTCCTATGGCTACACCTTC,CASSLGTGAYSYGYTF
TRBJ1-5,NA,NA,TRBV28,TGTGCCAGCTTGGGACCAGGGGTGCTTCAGCCCCAGCATTTT,CASLGPGVLQPQHF
TRBJ1-3,NA,NA,TRBV7-2,TGTGCCAGCAGACGTCGGGACACGGTTGGAAACACCATATATTTT,CASRRRDTVGNTIYF
TRBJ2-1,NA,NA,TRBV9,TGTGCCAGCAGTGGCGGGGCCAGCAATGAGCAGTTCTTC,CASSGGASNEQFF
TRBJ2-4,TRBD2,NA,TRBV5-1,TGCGCCAGCAGCTTGGCCGATCAAGCGGGAGGGGGCTCTCAGTACTTC,CASSLADQAGGGSQYF
TRBJ2-4,NA,NA,TRBV6-5,TGTGCCAGCAGTTCAGGAACTGTAGCCAAAAACATTCAGTACTTC,CASSSGTVAKNIQYF
TRBJ2-1,TRBD2,NA,TRBV5-6,TGTGCCAGCAGCACCTTAGCGGGAGGGCCCTCGATTGAGCAGTTCTTC,CASSTLAGGPSIEQFF
TRBJ1-2,NA,NA,TRBV5-1,TGCGCCAGCAGCGGTGTGGGCGTTGCGCGGGCAAACTATGGCTACACCTTC,CASSGVGVARANYGYTF